The rows below give T cell receptor beta chains drawn from one sample of a study of regulatory T cells in long-lasting Graves disease. From the multiplex PCR reads, TCRdb called clonotypes with MiXCR, one entry per CDR3 protein. The data hold fewer than 350,000 distinct CDR3 sequences, with about 20% observed a single time. The sample consisted of peripheral blood mononuclear cells (PBMCs), taken at new diagnosis, from a patient treated with antithyroid drugs. All receptors come from a female donor with Graves disease. The CDR3 runs from the conserved cysteine through the conserved F or W. Each record gives: CDR3 DNA, CDR3 protein, CDR3 length, D gene, clone size, J gene, V gene. A D gene is named only where the DNA matches it firmly. The size field is filled for only some rows; it gives once, few, many or a size class.

cdr3_nt: TGCGCCAGCAGCTTGGGACAGGATGGGGAGCTGTTTTTT; cdr3_aa: CASSLGQDGELFF; cdr3_length: 13; d_call: NA; clone_size: many; j_call: TRBJ2-2; v_call: TRBV5-1
cdr3_nt: TGTGCCAGCAGTTACTCCCGGGAGGGCACCGGGGAGCTGTTTTTT; cdr3_aa: CASSYSREGTGELFF; cdr3_length: 15; d_call: TRBD2; clone_size: few; j_call: TRBJ2-2; v_call: TRBV6-5
cdr3_nt: TGCAGTGCTAGGGGGGTTCCCCGGACCCAGTACTTC; cdr3_aa: CSARGVPRTQYF; cdr3_length: 12; d_call: NA; clone_size: NA; j_call: TRBJ2-5; v_call: TRBV20-1
cdr3_nt: TGTGCCAGCAGCTTGGGACAGGGGGCCGAAAACATTCAGTACTTC; cdr3_aa: CASSLGQGAENIQYF; cdr3_length: 15; d_call: TRBD1; clone_size: few; j_call: TRBJ2-4; v_call: TRBV11-2
cdr3_nt: TGTGCCATCAGCGCCGGGACAGGGTACAATGAGCAGTTCTTC; cdr3_aa: CAISAGTGYNEQFF; cdr3_length: 14; d_call: TRBD1; clone_size: NA; j_call: TRBJ2-1; v_call: TRBV10-3
cdr3_nt: TGTGCCAGCTCACCACCAGCAGGACAGGAGGGTGAAGCTTTCTTT; cdr3_aa: CASSPPAGQEGEAFF; cdr3_length: 15; d_call: TRBD1; clone_size: many; j_call: TRBJ1-1; v_call: TRBV18
cdr3_nt: TGCGCCAGCAGCTTGGCCCTCGGGGCTTTCCACGAGCAGTACTTC; cdr3_aa: CASSLALGAFHEQYF; cdr3_length: 15; d_call: NA; clone_size: few; j_call: TRBJ2-7; v_call: TRBV5-1
cdr3_nt: TGTGCCACCAGCAGCGACAGGGTCTACGAGCAGTACTTC; cdr3_aa: CATSSDRVYEQYF; cdr3_length: 13; d_call: TRBD1; clone_size: many; j_call: TRBJ2-7; v_call: TRBV15
cdr3_nt: TGTGCCTGGAGTCCCCAAAGGGGGCGCGGAAAACTGTTTTTT; cdr3_aa: CAWSPQRGRGKLFF; cdr3_length: 14; d_call: TRBD1; clone_size: many; j_call: TRBJ1-4; v_call: TRBV30
cdr3_nt: TGTGCCAGCAGTGCCGCCTCCGGGCCCTTTAGCACAGATACGCAGTATTTT; cdr3_aa: CASSAASGPFSTDTQYF; cdr3_length: 17; d_call: NA; clone_size: many; j_call: TRBJ2-3; v_call: TRBV12-3/TRBV12-4
cdr3_nt: TGTGCCAGCAGTGATCTTGCGGCGGGCCATACGCAGTATTTT; cdr3_aa: CASSDLAAGHTQYF; cdr3_length: 14; d_call: NA; clone_size: many; j_call: TRBJ2-3; v_call: TRBV25-1
cdr3_nt: TGTGCCAGCAGGCCCGGGACCCACATGAACACTGAAGCTTTCTTT; cdr3_aa: CASRPGTHMNTEAFF; cdr3_length: 15; d_call: NA; clone_size: many; j_call: TRBJ1-1; v_call: TRBV6-1
cdr3_nt: TGCAGTGCACACCCACCGGGACTAGCGGGAGAAGTCACAGATACGCAGTATTTT; cdr3_aa: CSAHPPGLAGEVTDTQYF; cdr3_length: 18; d_call: TRBD2; clone_size: few; j_call: TRBJ2-3; v_call: TRBV20-1
cdr3_nt: TGTGCCAGCTCATCTGAAGCGACGCAGTATTTT; cdr3_aa: CASSSEATQYF; cdr3_length: 11; d_call: NA; clone_size: few; j_call: TRBJ2-3; v_call: TRBV18
cdr3_nt: TGCAGCGTTGAAGTTACAGGGGGTGGTGAGCAGTTCTTC; cdr3_aa: CSVEVTGGGEQFF; cdr3_length: 13; d_call: TRBD1; clone_size: NA; j_call: TRBJ2-1; v_call: TRBV29-1
cdr3_nt: TGTGCCAGCTCACGTTGTGAGGGTGGCACAGATACGCAGTATTTT; cdr3_aa: CASSRCEGGTDTQYF; cdr3_length: 15; d_call: NA; clone_size: few; j_call: TRBJ2-3; v_call: TRBV18
cdr3_nt: TGTGCCTGGAACCGCATGAACACTGAAGCTTTCTTT; cdr3_aa: CAWNRMNTEAFF; cdr3_length: 12; d_call: NA; clone_size: many; j_call: TRBJ1-1; v_call: TRBV30
cdr3_nt: TGTGCCAGCAGCCCCGATTCGAGGCAAGAGACCCAGTACTTC; cdr3_aa: CASSPDSRQETQYF; cdr3_length: 14; d_call: NA; clone_size: NA; j_call: TRBJ2-5; v_call: TRBV9
cdr3_nt: TGTGCCAGCAGTAACCGGGACAGGTCTGTGGGCAATGAGCAGTTCTTC; cdr3_aa: CASSNRDRSVGNEQFF; cdr3_length: 16; d_call: TRBD1; clone_size: many; j_call: TRBJ2-1; v_call: TRBV27
cdr3_nt: TGTGCCAGCAGCTTAAGTGGACAGGGGTCCGCCGGGGAGCTGTTTTTT; cdr3_aa: CASSLSGQGSAGELFF; cdr3_length: 16; d_call: TRBD1; clone_size: many; j_call: TRBJ2-2; v_call: TRBV7-3
cdr3_nt: TGTGCCAGCAGCTCAATAGCGGGGCTCCAAGAGACCCAGTACTTC; cdr3_aa: CASSSIAGLQETQYF; cdr3_length: 15; d_call: TRBD2; clone_size: many; j_call: TRBJ2-5; v_call: TRBV11-2
cdr3_nt: TGCAGTGCTAGAGACGCCGGGGGCTCCCAAGAGACCCAGTACTTC; cdr3_aa: CSARDAGGSQETQYF; cdr3_length: 15; d_call: NA; clone_size: few; j_call: TRBJ2-5; v_call: TRBV20-1
cdr3_nt: TGTGCCAGCAGCCCCTCGGCGGGGGAAAGGGATCAGCCCCAGCATTTT; cdr3_aa: CASSPSAGERDQPQHF; cdr3_length: 16; d_call: NA; clone_size: many; j_call: TRBJ1-5; v_call: TRBV27
cdr3_nt: TGCAGTGCCTTAAAATCGGCTCTGGGGACTGAAGCTTTCTTT; cdr3_aa: CSALKSALGTEAFF; cdr3_length: 14; d_call: NA; clone_size: few; j_call: TRBJ1-1; v_call: TRBV20-1
cdr3_nt: TGTGCCAGCAGTTACGTCATGCGGGGAATGAATGAGCAGTTCTTC; cdr3_aa: CASSYVMRGMNEQFF; cdr3_length: 15; d_call: NA; clone_size: many; j_call: TRBJ2-1; v_call: TRBV6-9
cdr3_nt: TGCAGCGTTGAAGGGCCGGCAGAAGTAGATGAGCAGTTCTTC; cdr3_aa: CSVEGPAEVDEQFF; cdr3_length: 14; d_call: NA; clone_size: NA; j_call: TRBJ2-1; v_call: TRBV29-1
cdr3_nt: TGTGCCAGCAGACCAGCTAGCGATCGCTCCTACGAGCAGTACTTC; cdr3_aa: CASRPASDRSYEQYF; cdr3_length: 15; d_call: NA; clone_size: many; j_call: TRBJ2-7; v_call: TRBV2
cdr3_nt: TGTGCCAGCAGCGACCTCTCCTTCTCGGAGGGGTCTGAAGCTTTCTTT; cdr3_aa: CASSDLSFSEGSEAFF; cdr3_length: 16; d_call: NA; clone_size: many; j_call: TRBJ1-1; v_call: TRBV9
cdr3_nt: TGTGCCAGCAGTGTCGCAGGGGGCGCAAATACGCAGTATTTT; cdr3_aa: CASSVAGGANTQYF; cdr3_length: 14; d_call: TRBD1; clone_size: few; j_call: TRBJ2-3; v_call: TRBV2
cdr3_nt: TGCGCCAGCAGCGACACAGATACGCAGTATTTT; cdr3_aa: CASSDTDTQYF; cdr3_length: 11; d_call: NA; clone_size: many; j_call: TRBJ2-3; v_call: TRBV5-1
cdr3_nt: TGTGCCAGCAGCTTACAGGAGCCCCTAGGCTACACCTTC; cdr3_aa: CASSLQEPLGYTF; cdr3_length: 13; d_call: NA; clone_size: few; j_call: TRBJ1-2; v_call: TRBV7-9
cdr3_nt: TGCAGCGCCGGACAGGGGGCCAGTGGGACTGAAGCTTTCTTT; cdr3_aa: CSAGQGASGTEAFF; cdr3_length: 14; d_call: TRBD1; clone_size: NA; j_call: TRBJ1-1; v_call: TRBV29-1
cdr3_nt: TGCAGTGCTCCCGCGACTAGCGGGAGTCTAGAGACCCAGTACTTC; cdr3_aa: CSAPATSGSLETQYF; cdr3_length: 15; d_call: TRBD2; clone_size: many; j_call: TRBJ2-5; v_call: TRBV20-1
cdr3_nt: TGTGCCAGCAGCTCTCGGGGGACTAGCGGGAGTGGGTTATACGAGCAGTACTTC; cdr3_aa: CASSSRGTSGSGLYEQYF; cdr3_length: 18; d_call: TRBD2; clone_size: many; j_call: TRBJ2-7; v_call: TRBV7-9
cdr3_nt: TGTGCCAGCAGTTCTCAGACAGCTACTAACTATGGCTACACCTTC; cdr3_aa: CASSSQTATNYGYTF; cdr3_length: 15; d_call: NA; clone_size: few; j_call: TRBJ1-2; v_call: TRBV12-3/TRBV12-4
cdr3_nt: TGTGCCAGCAGTAATTACTGGACAGGGTCATCCTACAATGAGCAGTTCTTC; cdr3_aa: CASSNYWTGSSYNEQFF; cdr3_length: 17; d_call: TRBD1; clone_size: NA; j_call: TRBJ2-1; v_call: TRBV6-2/TRBV6-3
cdr3_nt: TGTGCCACCAGTGACCCACACACAGGTGAGCAGTTCTTC; cdr3_aa: CATSDPHTGEQFF; cdr3_length: 13; d_call: NA; clone_size: many; j_call: TRBJ2-1; v_call: TRBV24-1
cdr3_nt: TGTGCCAGCAGCTTACCCCCGACTAGCGGGAGGGGCTACGAGCAGTACTTC; cdr3_aa: CASSLPPTSGRGYEQYF; cdr3_length: 17; d_call: TRBD2; clone_size: many; j_call: TRBJ2-7; v_call: TRBV11-3
cdr3_nt: TGTGCCAGCAGTGAAAGGAGACTAGCGGCGACAGATACGCAGTATTTT; cdr3_aa: CASSERRLAATDTQYF; cdr3_length: 16; d_call: TRBD2; clone_size: NA; j_call: TRBJ2-3; v_call: TRBV2
cdr3_nt: TGTGCCAGTAGCTTCCGGGGGCAGGGGGGAACTGGGGCCAACGTCCTGACTTTC; cdr3_aa: CASSFRGQGGTGANVLTF; cdr3_length: 18; d_call: NA; clone_size: NA; j_call: TRBJ2-6; v_call: TRBV19
cdr3_nt: TGTGCCAGCAGTGTGGACGGGTTCTCCTACGAGCAGTACTTC; cdr3_aa: CASSVDGFSYEQYF; cdr3_length: 14; d_call: NA; clone_size: NA; j_call: TRBJ2-7; v_call: TRBV6-1
cdr3_nt: TGTGCCAGCACCCTCACCCCCGGGACTAGCTTTAGCACAGATACGCAGTATTTT; cdr3_aa: CASTLTPGTSFSTDTQYF; cdr3_length: 18; d_call: TRBD2; clone_size: many; j_call: TRBJ2-3; v_call: TRBV2
cdr3_nt: TGTGCCAGCAGCCCGATCGGAGGACGGCGCCAGAATGAGCAGTTCTTC; cdr3_aa: CASSPIGGRRQNEQFF; cdr3_length: 16; d_call: NA; clone_size: NA; j_call: TRBJ2-1; v_call: TRBV5-6
cdr3_nt: TGTGCCAGCAGCGGCATAAACCGGGGTTTAAGGGAAAAACTGTTTTTT; cdr3_aa: CASSGINRGLREKLFF; cdr3_length: 16; d_call: NA; clone_size: many; j_call: TRBJ1-4; v_call: TRBV7-9
cdr3_nt: TGTGCCAGCAGTCTACGGACTAGCGGGAGTCGCTCCTACAATGAGCAGTTCTTC; cdr3_aa: CASSLRTSGSRSYNEQFF; cdr3_length: 18; d_call: TRBD2; clone_size: many; j_call: TRBJ2-1; v_call: TRBV27
cdr3_nt: TGTGCCAGCAGAACTCCCGGTGAGACCCAGTACTTC; cdr3_aa: CASRTPGETQYF; cdr3_length: 12; d_call: NA; clone_size: many; j_call: TRBJ2-5; v_call: TRBV28
cdr3_nt: TGTGCCAGCAGCCAAGAACACGGACCATCCTACGAGCAGTACTTC; cdr3_aa: CASSQEHGPSYEQYF; cdr3_length: 15; d_call: NA; clone_size: NA; j_call: TRBJ2-7; v_call: TRBV3-1
cdr3_nt: TGTGCCAGCAGTGCGCTAGCGGGAAACTACAATGAGCAGCTCTTC; cdr3_aa: CASSALAGNYNEQLF; cdr3_length: 15; d_call: TRBD2; clone_size: NA; j_call: TRBJ2-1; v_call: TRBV2
cdr3_nt: TGTGCCAGCACCCCTTTCCTGGGCGGGAGCTCCTACGAGCAGTACTTC; cdr3_aa: CASTPFLGGSSYEQYF; cdr3_length: 16; d_call: TRBD2; clone_size: NA; j_call: TRBJ2-7; v_call: TRBV7-8
cdr3_nt: TGTGCCAGCAGCTTAAGGAGAAATGAAAAACTGTTTTTT; cdr3_aa: CASSLRRNEKLFF; cdr3_length: 13; d_call: NA; clone_size: few; j_call: TRBJ1-4; v_call: TRBV13
cdr3_nt: TGTGCCAGCAGGGACAGGGGGCGAAGTGAGCAGTACTTC; cdr3_aa: CASRDRGRSEQYF; cdr3_length: 13; d_call: TRBD1; clone_size: many; j_call: TRBJ2-7; v_call: TRBV28
cdr3_nt: TGTGCCAGCAGCTTTTCGGAGGCTTGGGACACTGAAGCTTTCTTT; cdr3_aa: CASSFSEAWDTEAFF; cdr3_length: 15; d_call: NA; clone_size: NA; j_call: TRBJ1-1; v_call: TRBV11-3